This T cell receptor beta chain came from a study of cytomegalovirus exposure and HLA in healthy donors. As for the study in general: Earlier work reported around 110 million unique TCR beta sequences from about 190 million T cells.

Germline CDR1 is MDHEN and CDR2 is SYDVKM. Trimming shortened V by 6 bases and J by 6 bases, and 27 bases separated the two germline ends. The CDR3 covers 18 residues. Researchers ran the PCR with 60 Vbeta and 13 Jbeta primers. The assay was immunoSEQ multiplex PCR, and TCRdb's table has in-frame clones only and misses some. The sample records about 200,000 clones, 75% to 90% being singletons. The receptor was derived from a young woman in good health and CMV-seronegative. The sequencing input was PBMCs. This chain uses TRBV28 with TRBJ2-1; perhaps TRBD2 as D (7 bases). The CDR3, as DNA: TGTGCCAGCAGCCGGCCCGGGGGGCTCTCCCCGTCGGGCAATGAGCAGTTCTTC. It specifies CASSRPGGLSPSGNEQFF. Full variable domain (outside the CDR3, taken from reference TRBV28 and TRBJ2-1): DVKVTQSSRYLVKRTGEKVFLECVQDMDHENMFWYRQDPGLGLRLIYFSYDVKMKEKGDIPEGYSVSREKKERFSLILESASTNQTSMYLCASSRPGGLSPSGNEQFFGPGTRLTVL.